This T cell receptor beta chain was recovered during a study of OX40 agonist ivuxolimab in advanced cancers. Trimming pared 6 bases from V and 9 bases from J, leaving 6 bases between. Germline V gene lookup returns CDR1 MNHNY and CDR2 SVGAGI (reference sequence). The CDR3 is 10 amino acids. Libraries were prepared by immunoSEQ multiplex PCR; TCRdb keeps only in-frame clonotypes and omits some of them. The sample holds 35,000 to 45,000 clones; just under 95% are singletons and the top ten take 12% to 15%. Sequencing was performed on CD4+ or CD8+ T cells sorted from blood, taken in a trial of the OX40 agonist ivuxolimab. The rearrangement uses TRBV6-6 and TRBJ1-5; no firm D call. This clonotype was sampled from an adult with an advanced solid tumor such as melanoma, head and neck, liver or kidney cancer. The CDR3 DNA reads as TGTGCCAGCAGCGTCCCGCCCCAGCATTTT. Protein product: CASSVPPQHF.